What follows are 2 T cell receptor beta chains derived from one specimen sequenced in a study of blood T cell repertoires in COVID-19. Produced via immunoSEQ multiplex PCR; TCRdb's table is partial and in-frame only. The profile shows a few hundred thousand clones, roughly 90% of them singletons. The material sequenced was peripheral blood. The receptors were gathered from a woman aged 45-59 years who had recovered from COVID-19.

The gene calls are TRBV7-3 and TRBJ2-2; 7 bases align to TRBD2. The CDR3 contains 16 residues. After removal of 5 bases from V and 1 base from J, the junction contained 7 bases not matched to a gene. Germline V CDR1 and CDR2: SGHTA, FQGTGA. The CDR3 loop reads CASSPLAVMNTGELFF. The CDR3 coding sequence is TGTGCCAGCAGCCCTCTAGCGGTCATGAACACCGGGGAGCTGTTTTTT.

The chain employs TRBV4-1 and TRBJ1-1; unclear D gene. The CDR3 runs to 13 residues. V gave up 4 bases and J gave up 4 bases, with 10 bases separating them. Per germline, CDR1 MGHRA and CDR2 YSYEKL. The CDR3 loop is CASSRRTLTEAFF. In DNA, the CDR3 is TGCGCCAGCAGCCGTCGTACTCTCACTGAAGCTTTCTTT.